Each of the 8 T cell receptor beta chains below was sequenced from the same sample in a study of control samples from healthy donors and cancer patients. The method was immunoSEQ multiplex PCR; TCRdb's version includes in-frame clones alone and lacks a portion of them. Among about 15,000 clones listed, approximately 87% were seen once. Sequenced: PBMCs. The receptors originated from a woman in her 70s with colorectal cancer.

The gene calls are TRBV18 and TRBJ1-5, with TRBD1 matching 8 bases. Germline loops: CDR1 KGHSH, CDR2 LQKENI. After removal of 3 bases from V and 4 bases from J, the junction contained 5 bases not matched to a gene. This CDR3 has 15 residues. DNA of the CDR3: TGTGCCAGCTCACCGGGACAGGCCCAAAATCAGCCCCAGCATTTT. Translating gives CASSPGQAQNQPQHF. Full variable domain (remainder filled in from reference TRBV18 and TRBJ1-5): NAGVMQNPRHLVRRRGQEARLRCSPMKGHSHVYWYRQLPEEGLKFMVYLQKENIIDESGMPKERFSAEFPKEGPSILRIQQVVRGDSAAYFCASSPGQAQNQPQHFGDGTRLSIL.

The chain links TRBV24-1 to TRBJ2-4; 8 positions agree with TRBD1. The CDR3 is made up of 15 amino acids. Germline CDR1 KGHDR, CDR2 SFDVKD. With 5 bases clipped from V and 4 bases from J, the junction kept 6 bases outside the gene matches. Written as DNA, the CDR3 is TGTGCCACCAGTGCCACCGGGACAGGAAAAAACATTCAGTACTTC. Its protein product is CATSATGTGKNIQYF.

V usage is TRBV6-2 or TRBV6-3 and J usage is TRBJ2-2, with D hard to call. V was cut by 2 bases and J by 5 bases, with 3 bases left in between. Germline CDR1 is MNHEY and CDR2 is SVGEGT. There are 12 residues in the CDR3. The CDR3 DNA reads as TGTGCCAGCAGTTACACGACCGGGGAGCTGTTTTTT. Protein: CASSYTTGELFF.

The J gene is TRBJ1-5, the V gene TRBV19; 7 bases are shared with TRBD1. The CDR3 covers 13 residues. V shed 8 bases, J shed 6 bases, and the junction held 7 bases outside the gene matches. The germline V gene encodes CDR1 LNHDA and CDR2 SQIVND (reference sequence). This CDR3 reads CASYGQAGQPQHF. The CDR3 bases are TGTGCCAGTTACGGACAGGCGGGTCAGCCCCAGCATTTT.

The V and J genes are TRBV6-5 and TRBJ2-7, with 8 bases fitting TRBD2. Trimming removed 8 bases from V and 3 bases from J; junction bases left unmatched: 6. Germline lookup yields CDR1 MNHEY and CDR2 SVGAGI. The CDR3 totals 13 residues. CDR3 residues: CASGRGGVYEQYF. The CDR3 DNA reads as TGTGCCAGCGGTCGGGGGGGGGTCTACGAGCAGTACTTC.

To note about this clone: Other DNA sequences in this sample translate to the same CDR3. The chain employs TRBV12-3 or TRBV12-4 and TRBJ2-5, with D unclear. The germline V and J ends were trimmed by 3 bases and 5 bases, with 4 bases remaining between them. This CDR3 is built from 11 residues. This CDR3 is CASSLRETQYF. The CDR3 bases are TGTGCCAGCAGTTTGAGGGAGACCCAGTACTTC.

The chain uses TRBV19 and TRBJ1-1, with D tentatively TRBD1 (6 bases). The germline V gene has CDR1 LNHDA and CDR2 SQIVND (reference sequence). The CDR3 spans 14 residues. V shed 5 bases and J shed 6 bases, with 16 bases lying between them. The chain's CDR3 is CASSPGDIAPEAFF. The CDR3 DNA sequence: TGTGCCAGTAGTCCGGGGGACATAGCCCCTGAAGCTTTCTTT.

This clone was counted a single time. The chain combines TRBV19 with TRBJ2-3; D is perhaps TRBD2 (5 bases). The CDR3 extends over 14 amino acids. Trimming shortened V by 7 bases and J by 0 bases, and 11 bases separated the two germline ends. Per the germline V gene, CDR1 is LNHDA and CDR2 is SQIVND (reference sequence). CDR3 sequence: CASKDFSSTDTQYF. CDR3 nucleotides: TGTGCCAGTAAGGACTTCTCTAGCACAGATACGCAGTATTTT.